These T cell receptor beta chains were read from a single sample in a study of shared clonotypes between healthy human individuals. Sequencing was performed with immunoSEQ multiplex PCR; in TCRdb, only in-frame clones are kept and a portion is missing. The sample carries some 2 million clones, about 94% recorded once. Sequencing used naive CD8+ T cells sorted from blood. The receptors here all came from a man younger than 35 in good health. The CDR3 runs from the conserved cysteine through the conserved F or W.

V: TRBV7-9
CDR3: CASSFGQGSGGYTF

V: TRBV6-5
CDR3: CASSYGISYNEQFF

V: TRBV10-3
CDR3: CAISDGRGDGNTIYF

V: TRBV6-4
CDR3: CASSVWAGALEAFF

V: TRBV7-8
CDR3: CASSLDFGAPGNTIYF

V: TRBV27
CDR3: CASSPIDRAANEKLFF

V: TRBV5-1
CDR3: CASSLRIGDNYEQYF

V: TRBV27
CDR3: CASSLSPGSGANVLTF

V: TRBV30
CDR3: CAWSPGSASTDTQYF

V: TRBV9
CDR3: CASSRPTSGGPTDTQYF

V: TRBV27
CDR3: CASSQIPGTGNTEAFF

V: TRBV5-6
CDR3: CASSSGAGNIQYF

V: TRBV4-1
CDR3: CASSKSMNTGELFF

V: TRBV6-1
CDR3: CASSVGQGTYEQYF

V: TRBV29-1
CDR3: CSVEDLQGATADTQYF

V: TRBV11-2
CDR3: CASSLLSLSGKSLYEQYF

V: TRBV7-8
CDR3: CASSLALGTQGGYTF

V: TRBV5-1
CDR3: CASSLDPDSGNTIYF

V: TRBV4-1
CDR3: CASSSGVGRDTEAFF

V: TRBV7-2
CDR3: CASSSTDQETQYF